This TCR beta chain appears in the sequencing data of a study of cytomegalovirus exposure and HLA in healthy donors. Comment on this clone: Its antigen is not known.

In the PCR, 60 Vbeta and 13 Jbeta primers were used. Assay used: immunoSEQ multiplex PCR; TCRdb lists only in-frame clones, some missing. The table has fewer than 40,000 clones, about two thirds seen once. Study results and limitations: Donors belonging to an Asian-associated ancestry cluster reportedly showed fewer N-insertions in productive TCRs than the roughly 670-donor mean, according to what a later analysis found. The authors assumed roughly uniform sequencing depth across donors for presence/absence analyses. As a later analysis revealed, most CMV-associated TCR beta chains appeared HLA-restricted. Sequencing likely produced, as an artifact, a cluster of highly shared sequence variants.

Germline CDR1 SNHLY, CDR2 FYNNEI. The length of the CDR3 is 15 residues. Trimming took off 6 bases at V and 0 bases at J, with 12 bases between the two ends. The gene calls are TRBV2 and TRBJ2-4, with D possibly matching TRBD1 (6 bases). This TCR was sampled from a man aged 40-50 years in good health and CMV-seropositive. Material: PBMCs. The CDR3 is CASSPTGVAKNIQYF. The CDR3 DNA follows: TGTGCCAGCAGCCCGACAGGAGTAGCCAAAAACATTCAGTACTTC.